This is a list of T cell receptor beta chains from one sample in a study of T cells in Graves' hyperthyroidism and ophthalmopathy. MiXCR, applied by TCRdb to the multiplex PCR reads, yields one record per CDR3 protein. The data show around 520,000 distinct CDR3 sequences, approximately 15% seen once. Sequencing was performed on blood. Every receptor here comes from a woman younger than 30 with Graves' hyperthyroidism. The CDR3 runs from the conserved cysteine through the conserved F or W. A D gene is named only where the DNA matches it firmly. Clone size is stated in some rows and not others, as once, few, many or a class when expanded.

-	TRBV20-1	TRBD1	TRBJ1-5	TGCAGTGCTCTCGGACAGGGGGATCAGCCCCAGCATTTT	CSALGQGDQPQHF
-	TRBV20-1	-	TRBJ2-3	TGCAGTGCCCCATTGGGAGCGGTTAGCACAGATACGCAGTATTTT	CSAPLGAVSTDTQYF
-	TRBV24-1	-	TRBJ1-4	TGTGCCACCAGTGATCCGGGGGCAACTAATGAAAAACTGTTTTTT	CATSDPGATNEKLFF
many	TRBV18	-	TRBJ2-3	TGTGCCAGCTCACCGGGCCACACAGATACGCAGTATTTT	CASSPGHTDTQYF
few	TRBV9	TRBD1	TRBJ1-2	TGTGCCAGCAGCGTCCAGACAGGGGTAGGCTATGGCTACACCTTC	CASSVQTGVGYGYTF
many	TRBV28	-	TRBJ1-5	TGTGCCAGCACCTTGGGCTATGTTCAGCCCCAGCATTTT	CASTLGYVQPQHF
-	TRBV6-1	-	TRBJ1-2	TGTGCCAGCAGTCCCACGGGCGAGGAGGGCTACACCTTC	CASSPTGEEGYTF
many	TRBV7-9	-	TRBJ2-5	TGTGCCAGCAGCAAGGGACAATACGGACAAGAGACCCAGTACTTC	CASSKGQYGQETQYF
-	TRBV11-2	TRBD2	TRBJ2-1	TGTGCCAGCAGCACCACTAGCGGGTTGTACAATGAGCAGTTCTTC	CASSTTSGLYNEQFF
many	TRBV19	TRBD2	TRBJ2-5	TGTGCCAGTAGTATCTTAGCGGGAGCACAGGAGACCCAGTACTTC	CASSILAGAQETQYF
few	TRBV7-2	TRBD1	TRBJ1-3	TGTGCCAGCAGCCGAACAGGGGTTTCAGGAAACACCATATATTTT	CASSRTGVSGNTIYF
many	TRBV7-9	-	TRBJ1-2	TGTGCCAGCAGCTTCGACACAAACTATGGCTACACCTTC	CASSFDTNYGYTF
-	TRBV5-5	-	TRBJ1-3	TGTGCCAGCAGCCCCGGACATCCTAGCTCTGGAAACACCATATATTTT	CASSPGHPSSGNTIYF
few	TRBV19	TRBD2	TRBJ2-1	TGTGCCAGTAGGGGAGGGATGGGGGACAATGAGCAGTTCTTC	CASRGGMGDNEQFF
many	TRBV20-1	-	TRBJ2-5	TGCAGTGCTAGAGATATAACTGAAGAGACCCAGTACTTC	CSARDITEETQYF
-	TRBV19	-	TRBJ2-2	TGTGCCAGTAGTAATAGTCGAGGGAAAAGCTCACGGGAGCTGTTTTTT	CASSNSRGKSSRELFF
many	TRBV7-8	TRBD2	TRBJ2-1	TGTGCCAGCAGCGGGTTAGGGACTAGCGGGAGCAATGAGCAGTTCTTC	CASSGLGTSGSNEQFF
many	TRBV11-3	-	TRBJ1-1	TGTGCCAGCAAGATGGGGGGGGACACTGAAGCTTTCTTT	CASKMGGDTEAFF
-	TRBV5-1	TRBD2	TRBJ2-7	TGCGCCAGCAGCGTAGGACGACTAGCGGGAGGACACGAGCAGTACTTC	CASSVGRLAGGHEQYF
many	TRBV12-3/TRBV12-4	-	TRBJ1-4	TGTGCCAGCAGTTTAGGCGAGGGGTTTAGGGAAAAACTGTTTTTT	CASSLGEGFREKLFF
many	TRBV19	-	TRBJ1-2	TGTGCCAGTAGTATTGGCGCTAACTATGGCTACACCTTC	CASSIGANYGYTF
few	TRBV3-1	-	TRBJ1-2	TGTGCCAGCAGCCAAGAAGGGTCCGGGTTTGGCTACACCTTC	CASSQEGSGFGYTF
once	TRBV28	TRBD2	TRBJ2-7	TGTGCCAGCAGTTCTCTAGCGGGAGGTCCCCACCCACTACGCGAGCAGTACTTC	CASSSLAGGPHPLREQYF